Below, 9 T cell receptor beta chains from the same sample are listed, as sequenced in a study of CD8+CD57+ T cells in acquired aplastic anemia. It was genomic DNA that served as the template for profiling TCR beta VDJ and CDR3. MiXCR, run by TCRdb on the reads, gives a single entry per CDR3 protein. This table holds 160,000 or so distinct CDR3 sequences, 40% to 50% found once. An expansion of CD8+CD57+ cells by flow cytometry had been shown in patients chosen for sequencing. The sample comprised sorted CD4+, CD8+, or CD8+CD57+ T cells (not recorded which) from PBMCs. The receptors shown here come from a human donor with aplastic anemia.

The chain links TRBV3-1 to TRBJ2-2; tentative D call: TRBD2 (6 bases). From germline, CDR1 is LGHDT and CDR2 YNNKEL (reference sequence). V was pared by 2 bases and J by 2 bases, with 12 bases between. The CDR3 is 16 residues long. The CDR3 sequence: CASSQPGTPNTGELFF. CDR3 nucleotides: TGTGCCAGCAGCCAACCCGGGACTCCTAACACCGGGGAGCTGTTTTTT.

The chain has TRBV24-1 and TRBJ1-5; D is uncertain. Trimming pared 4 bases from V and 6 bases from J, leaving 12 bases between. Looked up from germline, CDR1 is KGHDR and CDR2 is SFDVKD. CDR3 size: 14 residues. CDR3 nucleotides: TGTGCCACCAGTGACGCCGGACGGATTCAGCCCCAGCATTTT. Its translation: CATSDAGRIQPQHF.

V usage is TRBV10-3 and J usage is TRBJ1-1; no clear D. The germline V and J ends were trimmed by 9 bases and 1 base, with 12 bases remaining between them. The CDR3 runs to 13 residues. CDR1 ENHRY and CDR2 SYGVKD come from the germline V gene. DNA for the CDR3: TGTGCCATTGGACTGGATGGGAACACTGAAGCTTTCTTT. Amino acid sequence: CAIGLDGNTEAFF.

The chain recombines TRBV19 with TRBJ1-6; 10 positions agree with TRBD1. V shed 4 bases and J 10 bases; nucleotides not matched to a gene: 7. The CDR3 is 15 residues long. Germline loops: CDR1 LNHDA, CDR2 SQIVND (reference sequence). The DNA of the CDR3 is TGTGCCAGTAGTACCCCCGGACAGGGGGACTCACCCCTCCACTTT. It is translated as CASSTPGQGDSPLHF.

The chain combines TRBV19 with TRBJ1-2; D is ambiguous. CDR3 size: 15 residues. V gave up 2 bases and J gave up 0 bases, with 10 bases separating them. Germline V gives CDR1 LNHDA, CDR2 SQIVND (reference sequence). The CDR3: CASSIPETTNYGYTF. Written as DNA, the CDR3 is TGTGCCAGTAGTATACCTGAGACAACTAACTATGGCTACACCTTC.

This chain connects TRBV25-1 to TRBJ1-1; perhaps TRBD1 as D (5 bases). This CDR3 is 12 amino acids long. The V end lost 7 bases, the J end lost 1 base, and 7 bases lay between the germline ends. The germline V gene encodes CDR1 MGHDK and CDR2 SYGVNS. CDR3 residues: CASTGGNTEAFF. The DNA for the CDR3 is TGTGCCAGCACGGGGGGGAACACTGAAGCTTTCTTT.

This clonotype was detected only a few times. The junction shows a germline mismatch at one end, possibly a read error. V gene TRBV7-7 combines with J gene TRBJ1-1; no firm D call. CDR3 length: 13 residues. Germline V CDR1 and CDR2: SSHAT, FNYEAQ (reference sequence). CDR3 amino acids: CASSLGKGTEAFF. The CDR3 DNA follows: TGTGCTAGCAGCTTAGGGAAAGGGACTGAAGCTTTCTTT.

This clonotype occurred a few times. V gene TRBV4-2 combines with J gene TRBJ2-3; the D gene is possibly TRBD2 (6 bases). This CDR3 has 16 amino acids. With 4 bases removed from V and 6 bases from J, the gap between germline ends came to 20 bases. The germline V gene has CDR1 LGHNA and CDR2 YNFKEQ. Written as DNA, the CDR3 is TGTGCCAGCAGCCCGGCGGGACGGCCTGATGGGGATACGCAGTATTTT. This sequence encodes CASSPAGRPDGDTQYF.

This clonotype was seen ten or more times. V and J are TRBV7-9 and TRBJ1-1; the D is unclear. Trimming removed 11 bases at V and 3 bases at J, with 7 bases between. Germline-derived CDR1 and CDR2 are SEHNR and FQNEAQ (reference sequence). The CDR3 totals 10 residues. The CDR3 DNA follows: TGTGCCTTCGGGGACACTGAAGCTTTCTTT. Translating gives CAFGDTEAFF.